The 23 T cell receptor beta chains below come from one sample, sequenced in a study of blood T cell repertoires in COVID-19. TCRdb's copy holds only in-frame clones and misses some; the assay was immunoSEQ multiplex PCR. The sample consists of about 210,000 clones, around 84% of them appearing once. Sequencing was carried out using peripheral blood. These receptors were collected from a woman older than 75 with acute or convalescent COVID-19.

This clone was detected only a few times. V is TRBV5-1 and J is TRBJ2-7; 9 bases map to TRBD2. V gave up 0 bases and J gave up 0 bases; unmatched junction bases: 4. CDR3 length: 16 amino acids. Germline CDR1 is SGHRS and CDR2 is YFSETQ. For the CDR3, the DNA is TGCGCCAGCAGCTTGGGACTAGCGGCGTTCTCCTACGAGCAGTACTTC. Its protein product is CASSLGLAAFSYEQYF.

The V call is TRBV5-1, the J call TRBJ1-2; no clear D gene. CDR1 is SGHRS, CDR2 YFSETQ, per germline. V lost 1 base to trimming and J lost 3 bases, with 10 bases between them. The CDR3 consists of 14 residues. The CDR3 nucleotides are TGCGCCAGCAGCTTGAGTAACGGGGACTATGGCTACACCTTC. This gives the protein CASSLSNGDYGYTF. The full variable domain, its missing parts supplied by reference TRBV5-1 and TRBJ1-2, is KAGVTQTPRYLIKTRGQQVTLSCSPISGHRSVSWYQQTPGQGLQFLFEYFSETQRNKGNFPGRFSGRQFSNSRSEMNVSTLELGDSALYLCASSLSNGDYGYTFGSGTRLTVV.

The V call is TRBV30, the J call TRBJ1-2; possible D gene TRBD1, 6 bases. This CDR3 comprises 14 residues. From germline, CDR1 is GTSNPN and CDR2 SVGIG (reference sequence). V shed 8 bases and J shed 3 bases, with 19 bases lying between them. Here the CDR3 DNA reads TGTGCCCAATCGAGGGGGAGTGAGTACTATGGCTACACCTTC. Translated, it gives CAQSRGSEYYGYTF. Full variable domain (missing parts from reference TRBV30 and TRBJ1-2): SQTIHQWPATLVQPVGSPLSLECTVEGTSNPNLYWYRQAAGRGLQLLFYSVGIGQISSEVPQNLSASRPQDRQFILSSKKLLLSDSGFYLCAQSRGSEYYGYTFGSGTRLTVV.

The CDR3 loop is CASSEVTGNTGELFF. The CDR3 nucleotides are TGTGCCAGCAGTGAAGTGACAGGGAACACCGGGGAGCTGTTTTTT. The genes are TRBV2 and TRBJ2-2, with TRBD1 as a possible D gene (6 bases). The germline V and J ends were trimmed by 1 base and 1 base, with 7 bases remaining between them. Looked up from germline, CDR1 is SNHLY and CDR2 is FYNNEI. This CDR3 has 15 residues.

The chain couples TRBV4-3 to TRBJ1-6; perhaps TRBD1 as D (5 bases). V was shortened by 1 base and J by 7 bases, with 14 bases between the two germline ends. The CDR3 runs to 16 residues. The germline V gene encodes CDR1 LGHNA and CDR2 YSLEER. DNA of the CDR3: TGCGCCAGCAGCCAAGGGGGCAGGGTAGGGAATTCACCCCTCCACTTT. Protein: CASSQGGRVGNSPLHF.

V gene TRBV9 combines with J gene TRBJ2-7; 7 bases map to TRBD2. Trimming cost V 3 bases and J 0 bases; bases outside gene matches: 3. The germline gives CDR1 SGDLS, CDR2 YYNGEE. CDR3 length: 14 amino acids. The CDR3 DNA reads TGTGCCAGCAGCGCCACTAGCGCCTCCTACGAGCAGTACTTC. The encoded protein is CASSATSASYEQYF.

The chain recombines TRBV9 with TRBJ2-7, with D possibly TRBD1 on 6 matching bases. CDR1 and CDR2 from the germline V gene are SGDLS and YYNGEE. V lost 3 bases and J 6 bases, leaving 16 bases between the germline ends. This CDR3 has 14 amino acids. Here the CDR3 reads CASSAGTSFIEQYF. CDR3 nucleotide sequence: TGTGCCAGCAGCGCCGGGACAAGCTTCATCGAGCAGTACTTC.

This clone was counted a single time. The CDR3 sequence: CASSDRGPRETQYF. The CDR3 DNA reads as TGTGCCAGCAGCGACAGGGGGCCTCGAGAGACCCAGTACTTC. The chain has TRBV7-2 and TRBJ2-5, with TRBD1 identical over 10 bases. The J segment lost 4 bases and the V segment lost 5 bases, leaving 4 bases of the junction unmatched. Germline V gene sequence: CDR1 SGHTA, CDR2 FQGNSA. The CDR3 spans 14 residues.

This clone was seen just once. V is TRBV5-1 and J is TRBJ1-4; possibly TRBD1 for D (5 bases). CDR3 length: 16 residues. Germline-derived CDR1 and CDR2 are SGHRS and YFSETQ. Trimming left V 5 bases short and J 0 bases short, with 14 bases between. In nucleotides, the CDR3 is TGCGCCAGCAGTCCCACTGACAGTTCAACTAATGAAAAACTGTTTTTT. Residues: CASSPTDSSTNEKLFF.

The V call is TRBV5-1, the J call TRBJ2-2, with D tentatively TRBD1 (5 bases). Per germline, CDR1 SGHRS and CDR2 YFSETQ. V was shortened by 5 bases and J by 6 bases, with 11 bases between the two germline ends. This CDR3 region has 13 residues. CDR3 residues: CASRTTVSGELFF. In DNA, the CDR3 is TGCGCCAGCAGGACGACAGTCTCCGGGGAGCTGTTTTTT.

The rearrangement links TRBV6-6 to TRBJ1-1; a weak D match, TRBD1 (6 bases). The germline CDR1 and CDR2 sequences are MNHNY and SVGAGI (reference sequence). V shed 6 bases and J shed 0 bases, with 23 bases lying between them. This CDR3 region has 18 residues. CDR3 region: CASSRQAPNTNLNTEAFF. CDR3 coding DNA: TGTGCCAGCAGCCGACAGGCCCCAAATACCAATTTGAACACTGAAGCTTTCTTT.

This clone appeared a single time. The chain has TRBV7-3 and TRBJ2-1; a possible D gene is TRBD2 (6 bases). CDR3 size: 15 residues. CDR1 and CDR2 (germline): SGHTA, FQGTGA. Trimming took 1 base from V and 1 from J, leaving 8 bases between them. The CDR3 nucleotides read TGTGCCAGCAGCTTAAGGCGGGATTCCTACAATGAGCAGTTCTTC. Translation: CASSLRRDSYNEQFF.

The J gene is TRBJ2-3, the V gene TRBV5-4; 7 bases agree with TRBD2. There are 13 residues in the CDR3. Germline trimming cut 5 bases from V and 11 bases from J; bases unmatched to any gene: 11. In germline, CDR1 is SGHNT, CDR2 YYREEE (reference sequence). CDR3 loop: CASSLGGIPWQYF. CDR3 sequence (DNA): TGTGCCAGCAGTCTGGGGGGGATCCCCTGGCAGTATTTT.

The CDR3 is CASSLTPGGKLFF. For the CDR3, the DNA is TGTGCCAGCAGCCTTACTCCCGGGGGGAAACTGTTTTTT. The rearrangement links TRBV7-9 to TRBJ1-4, with D maybe TRBD1 (5 bases). The germline CDR1 and CDR2 sequences are SEHNR and FQNEAQ (reference sequence). The CDR3 runs 13 residues. Trimming pared 5 bases from V and 11 bases from J, leaving 15 bases between.

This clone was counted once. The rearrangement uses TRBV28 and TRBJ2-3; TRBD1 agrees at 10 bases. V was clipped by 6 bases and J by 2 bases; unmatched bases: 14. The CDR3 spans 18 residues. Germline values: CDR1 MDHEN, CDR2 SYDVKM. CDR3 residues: CASRPGQGTEFFTDTQYF. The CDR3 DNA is TGTGCCAGCAGACCGGGACAGGGGACCGAGTTTTTCACAGATACGCAGTATTTT.

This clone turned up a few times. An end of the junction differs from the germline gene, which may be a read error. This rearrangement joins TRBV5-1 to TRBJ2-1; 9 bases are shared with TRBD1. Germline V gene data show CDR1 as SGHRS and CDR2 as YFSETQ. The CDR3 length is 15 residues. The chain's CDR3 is CASKPSASDRGEEVF. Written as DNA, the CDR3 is TGCGCCAGCAAGCCGTCGGCGTCGGACAGGGGCGAGGAGGTCTTC.

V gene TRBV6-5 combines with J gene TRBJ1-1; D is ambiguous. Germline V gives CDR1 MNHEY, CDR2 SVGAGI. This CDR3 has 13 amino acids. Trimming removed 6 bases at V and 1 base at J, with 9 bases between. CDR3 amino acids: CASSYAGNTEAFF. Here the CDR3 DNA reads TGTGCCAGCAGCTACGCAGGGAACACTGAAGCTTTCTTT.

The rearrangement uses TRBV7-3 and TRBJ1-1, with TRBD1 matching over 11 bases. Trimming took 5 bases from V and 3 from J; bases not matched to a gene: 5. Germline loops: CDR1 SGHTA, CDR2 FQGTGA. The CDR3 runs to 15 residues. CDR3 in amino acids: CASSTDRGPYTEAFF. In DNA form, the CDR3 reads TGTGCCAGCAGCACGGACAGGGGGCCATACACTGAAGCTTTCTTT.

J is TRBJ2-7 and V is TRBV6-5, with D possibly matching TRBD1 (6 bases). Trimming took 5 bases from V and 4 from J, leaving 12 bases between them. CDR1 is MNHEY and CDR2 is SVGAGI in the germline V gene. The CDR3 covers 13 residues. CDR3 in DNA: TGTGCCAGCAGTCGAACCACAGGGTACGAGCAGTACTTC. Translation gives CASSRTTGYEQYF.

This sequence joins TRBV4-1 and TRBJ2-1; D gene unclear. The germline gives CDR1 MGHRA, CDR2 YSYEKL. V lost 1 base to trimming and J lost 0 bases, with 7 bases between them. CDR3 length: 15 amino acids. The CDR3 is CASSQVPYSYNEQFF. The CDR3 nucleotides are TGCGCCAGCAGCCAAGTCCCCTACTCCTACAATGAGCAGTTCTTC.

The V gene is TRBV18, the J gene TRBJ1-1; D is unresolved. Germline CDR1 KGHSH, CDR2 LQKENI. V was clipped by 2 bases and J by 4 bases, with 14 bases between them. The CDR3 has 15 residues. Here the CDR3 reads CASSPRLYDTTEAFF. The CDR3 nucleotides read TGTGCCAGCTCACCAAGGTTATATGACACCACTGAAGCTTTCTTT.

The CDR3 coding sequence is TGTGCCAGCAGTTTATTAGGACAGGGCGTCCGACAGCCCCAGCATTTT. Residues: CASSLLGQGVRQPQHF. The chain has TRBV27 and TRBJ1-5, with 8 bases matching TRBD1. The CDR3 consists of 16 residues. Germline CDR1 and CDR2: MNHEY and SMNVEV (reference sequence). Trimming cost V 1 base and J 7 bases; bases outside gene matches: 9.

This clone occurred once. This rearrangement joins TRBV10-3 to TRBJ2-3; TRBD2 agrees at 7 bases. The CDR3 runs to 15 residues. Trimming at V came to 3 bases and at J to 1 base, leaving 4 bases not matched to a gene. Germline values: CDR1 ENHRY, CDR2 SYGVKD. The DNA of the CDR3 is TGTGCCATCAGTGACGGGAGGATGGGCACAGATACGCAGTATTTT. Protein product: CAISDGRMGTDTQYF.